This entry concerns a single T cell receptor (beta chain). Germline CDR1 is KGHSH and CDR2 is LQKENI. The CDR3 runs 13 residues. With 6 bases removed from V and 3 bases from J, the gap between germline ends came to 9 bases. Source study methods: The authors estimated nucleated cell counts from reference gene primer amplification. TCRdb's copy holds only in-frame clones and misses some; the assay was immunoSEQ multiplex PCR. Clone size and the V and J calls come from that table; the DNA yielded D and trimming. The repertoire holds about 160,000 clones, with about 80% as singletons. This specimen comes from a study of blood T cell repertoires in COVID-19. Study at large: Sources were T cells, B-cell-depleted T cells, or PBMCs; the material itself was cDNA or gDNA.

Input material: peripheral blood. This sequence joins TRBV18 and TRBJ1-3; possible D gene TRBD1, 5 bases. The receptor was derived from a woman in her forties with COVID-19, enrolled during active disease. The CDR3 loop reads CASSVGLGNTIYF. Written as DNA, the CDR3 is TGTGCCAGCTCCGTGGGGCTTGGAAACACCATATATTTT. Combining the CDR3 with reference TRBV18 and TRBJ1-3 gives the whole variable domain NAGVMQNPRHLVRRRGQEARLRCSPMKGHSHVYWYRQLPEEGLKFMVYLQKENIIDESGMPKERFSAEFPKEGPSILRIQQVVRGDSAAYFCASSVGLGNTIYFGEGSWLTVV.